Below, 26 T cell receptor beta chains from the same sample are listed, as sequenced in a study of cytomegalovirus exposure and HLA in healthy donors. It was with 60 Vbeta and 13 Jbeta primers that the PCR ran. Measured with immunoSEQ multiplex PCR; TCRdb has only the in-frame clones, and not every one. The sample carries approximately 160,000 clones, more than 65% recorded once. Sequenced: PBMCs. All receptors derive from a man aged 18 to 29 in good health and CMV-seropositive.

The chain couples TRBV11-2 to TRBJ2-1; the match to TRBD1 covers 10 bases. After removal of 6 bases from V and 7 bases from J, the junction contained 12 bases not matched to a gene. Germline lookup yields CDR1 SGHAT and CDR2 FQNNGV. The CDR3 totals 16 residues. The CDR3: CASRHLRTGGANEQFF. The CDR3 DNA sequence: TGTGCCAGCAGGCACCTTAGGACAGGGGGTGCAAATGAGCAGTTCTTC.

This sequence joins TRBV6-6 and TRBJ2-4; a weak D match, TRBD1 (6 bases). The V and J ends lost 6 bases and 4 bases respectively, with 13 bases between them. The CDR3 loop spans 14 amino acids. Per the germline V gene, CDR1 is MNHNY and CDR2 is SVGAGI (reference sequence). The CDR3 DNA reads TGTGCCAGCAGCTCTCCGGACAGTAAAAACATTCAGTACTTC. Encoded protein: CASSSPDSKNIQYF.

The CDR3 sequence is CASSLAGETEAFF. CDR3 DNA sequence: TGCGCCAGCAGCTTGGCCGGGGAGACTGAAGCTTTCTTT. J is TRBJ1-1 and V is TRBV5-1; D uncertain. This CDR3 comprises 13 residues. The V end lost 0 bases, the J end lost 5 bases, and 8 bases lay between the germline ends. Germline-derived CDR1 and CDR2 are SGHRS and YFSETQ.

The V and J genes are TRBV27 and TRBJ2-7; D not resolved. Germline CDR1 MNHEY, CDR2 SMNVEV (reference sequence). This CDR3 region has 13 residues. Trimming took off 4 bases at V and 3 bases at J, with 10 bases between the two ends. CDR3 loop: CASSSLKLYEQYF. DNA of the CDR3: TGTGCCAGCAGTTCCCTGAAACTCTACGAGCAGTACTTC.

This sequence joins TRBV5-5 and TRBJ2-7; D unresolved. CDR1 and CDR2 from the germline V gene are SGHKS and YYEKEE (reference sequence). The CDR3 has 15 residues. Trimming cost V 1 base and J 0 bases, with 11 bases left between them. CDR3 sequence: CASSLSNELSYEQYF. The CDR3 DNA reads TGTGCCAGCAGCTTGTCGAACGAGCTCTCCTACGAGCAGTACTTC.

The gene calls are TRBV19 and TRBJ2-1, with TRBD2 identical over 11 bases. Germline trimming cut 5 bases from V and 8 bases from J; bases unmatched to any gene: 11. CDR3 length: 16 amino acids. CDR1 is LNHDA and CDR2 is SQIVND in the germline V gene (reference sequence). The CDR3 sequence: CASSFLAGGPWDEQFF. CDR3 nucleotides: TGTGCCAGTAGTTTTTTAGCGGGAGGGCCCTGGGATGAGCAGTTCTTC.

In its sample, this clone was seen once. The J gene is TRBJ1-1, the V gene TRBV2; no firm D call. V dropped 6 bases and J dropped 0 bases, with 17 bases sitting between them. This CDR3 has 16 amino acids. CDR1 is SNHLY, CDR2 FYNNEI, per germline. CDR3 residues: CASSIRGLGMNTEAFF. Written as DNA, the CDR3 is TGTGCCAGCAGCATTCGGGGTCTGGGCATGAACACTGAAGCTTTCTTT.

V and J are TRBV25-1 and TRBJ1-2; D perhaps matches TRBD1 (6 bases). The germline V and J ends were trimmed by 3 bases and 4 bases, with 9 bases remaining between them. The CDR3 spans 13 residues. From germline, CDR1 is MGHDK and CDR2 SYGVNS. CDR3 DNA sequence: TGTGCCAGCAGTGATACAGGGTCCTATGGCTACACCTTC. Translation gives CASSDTGSYGYTF.

This chain links TRBV6-6 with TRBJ2-4; 12 bases map to TRBD1. V trimming: 5 bases; J trimming: 8 bases; junction bases outside the gene matches: 7. From germline, CDR1 is MNHNY and CDR2 SVGAGI (reference sequence). This CDR3 is 15 amino acids long. The CDR3 here is CASSTTGTGGHIQYF. CDR3 nucleotide sequence: TGTGCCAGCAGTACCACCGGGACAGGGGGCCACATTCAGTACTTC.

The CDR3 is CASSSKTGTLTTYEQYF. DNA for the CDR3: TGTGCCAGCAGTTCAAAAACCGGGACTCTTACCACCTACGAGCAGTACTTC. This rearrangement joins TRBV27 to TRBJ2-7, with D possibly TRBD2 on 6 matching bases. The V gene lost 4 bases and the J gene lost 2 bases, with 21 bases spanning the gap. The CDR3 runs 17 residues. From germline, CDR1 is MNHEY and CDR2 SMNVEV (reference sequence).

V and J are TRBV29-1 and TRBJ2-7, with D possibly TRBD2 on 6 matching bases. Germline V lookup: CDR1 SQVTM, CDR2 ANQGSEA. This CDR3 is 14 amino acids long. V gave up 1 base and J gave up 3 bases, with 13 bases separating them. In nucleotides, the CDR3 is TGCAGCGTTGAAGTCTATGGGGGGAGCTACGAGCAGTACTTC. Translating it yields CSVEVYGGSYEQYF.

The rearrangement uses TRBV11-1 and TRBJ2-7; 9 bases are shared with TRBD2. Per the germline V gene, CDR1 is SGHAT and CDR2 is FQDESV (reference sequence). This CDR3 is built from 14 residues. The J segment lost 7 bases and the V segment lost 0 bases, leaving 4 bases of the junction unmatched. In nucleotides, the CDR3 is TGTGCCAGCAGCTTAGCGGCGGGGGGGAAGGAGCAGTACTTC. This gives the protein CASSLAAGGKEQYF.

As regards this clone: An end of the junction differs from the germline gene, which may be a read error. The chain has TRBV6-5 and TRBJ2-5; D is undetermined. Germline loops: CDR1 MNHEY, CDR2 SVGAGI. The CDR3 contains 15 residues. Here the CDR3 DNA reads TGTGCCAGCGGTTACTCAGCCCGTAGAAGCGAGACCCAGTACTTC. Its translation: CASGYSARRSETQYF.

This sequence joins TRBV5-4 and TRBJ2-7; TRBD1 is a possible D gene (5 bases). The ends were cut back, 4 bases at V and 1 base at J, with 12 bases in the middle. Germline V gene data show CDR1 as SGHNT and CDR2 as YYREEE (reference sequence). The CDR3 is 14 residues long. CDR3 in amino acids: CASSTLGQSYEQYF. The CDR3 DNA follows: TGTGCCAGCAGCACCCTGGGGCAGTCCTACGAGCAGTACTTC. Variable domain in full (rest from reference TRBV5-4 and TRBJ2-7): ETGVTQSPTHLIKTRGQQVTLRCSSQSGHNTVSWYQQALGQGPQFIFQYYREEENGRGNFPPRFSGLQFPNYSSELNVNALELDDSALYLCASSTLGQSYEQYFGPGTRLTVT.

The chain combines TRBV14 with TRBJ2-1, with 8 positions matching TRBD1. Germline trimming cut 5 bases from V and 4 bases from J; bases unmatched to any gene: 7. CDR1 SGHDN and CDR2 FVKESK come from the germline V gene. CDR3 length equals 15 residues. CDR3 residues: CASSYRDRFYNEQFF. CDR3 DNA: TGTGCCAGCAGCTACCGGGACAGGTTTTACAATGAGCAGTTCTTC.

The gene calls are TRBV7-3 and TRBJ2-1; D is possibly TRBD2 (7 bases). Germline V gives CDR1 SGHTA, CDR2 FQGTGA. This CDR3 is built from 12 residues. The V gene lost 8 bases and the J gene lost 9 bases, with 14 bases spanning the gap. CDR3 in amino acids: CASGEGGGEQFF. DNA for the CDR3: TGTGCCAGCGGGGAGGGAGGGGGTGAGCAGTTCTTC.

The rearrangement joins TRBV29-1 to TRBJ1-4; D is unresolved. Germline CDR1 and CDR2: SQVTM and ANQGSEA. V lost 4 bases to trimming and J lost 5 bases, with 11 bases between them. CDR3 size: 13 residues. The CDR3 spells CSVGRTRNEKLFF. The CDR3 DNA reads as TGCAGCGTTGGTCGAACTCGGAATGAAAAACTGTTTTTT.

This clone appeared a few times. The chain employs TRBV5-1 and TRBJ1-1; D unresolved. Trimming shortened V by 3 bases and J by 1 base, and 4 bases separated the two germline ends. Germline V gene sequence: CDR1 SGHRS, CDR2 YFSETQ. This CDR3 comprises 12 residues. The CDR3 region has the DNA TGCGCCAGCAGCTCCAGGAACACTGAAGCTTTCTTT. Protein product: CASSSRNTEAFF.

This sequence joins TRBV2 and TRBJ2-3; 7 bases map to TRBD1. Trimming at V came to 7 bases and at J to 14 bases, leaving 9 bases not matched to a gene. This CDR3 has 11 residues. Germline lookup yields CDR1 SNHLY and CDR2 FYNNEI. CDR3 sequence reads: CASKGGRSGYF. In DNA form, the CDR3 reads TGTGCCAGCAAAGGGGGCAGGTCCGGGTATTTT.

The chain employs TRBV27 and TRBJ1-1; 7 nucleotides line up with TRBD1. The CDR3 runs 15 residues. Germline V CDR1 and CDR2: MNHEY, SMNVEV (reference sequence). V shed 6 bases, J shed 5 bases, and the junction held 12 bases outside the gene matches. CDR3 in amino acids: CASRARDRGGTEAFF. The CDR3 nucleotides read TGTGCCAGCAGAGCCCGGGACAGAGGGGGAACTGAAGCTTTCTTT.

J is TRBJ2-1 and V is TRBV5-1, with D perhaps matching TRBD2 (7 bases). Trimming pared 0 bases from V and 10 bases from J, leaving 23 bases between. This CDR3 comprises 17 residues. Germline V gene lookup returns CDR1 SGHRS and CDR2 YFSETQ. The CDR3 bases are TGCGCCAGCAGCTTGGAGTGGGGGGGCCGGGGAGGTCAGGAGCAGTTCTTC. This gives the protein CASSLEWGGRGGQEQFF. The entire variable domain, with the rest obtained from reference TRBV5-1 and TRBJ2-1, is as follows: KAGVTQTPRYLIKTRGQQVTLSCSPISGHRSVSWYQQTPGQGLQFLFEYFSETQRNKGNFPGRFSGRQFSNSRSEMNVSTLELGDSALYLCASSLEWGGRGGQEQFFGPGTRLTVL.

The chain recombines TRBV18 with TRBJ2-3; possible D gene TRBD1, 7 bases. The CDR3 length is 15 residues. The germline V and J ends were trimmed by 2 bases and 4 bases, with 13 bases remaining between them. Germline V gene lookup returns CDR1 KGHSH and CDR2 LQKENI. The CDR3 DNA reads as TGTGCCAGCTCACCAGAGACAGGGAGGCCAGATACGCAGTATTTT. Translation gives CASSPETGRPDTQYF.

The CDR3 spells CASSPGTSGRRDEQFF. The CDR3 nucleotides are TGCGCCAGCAGCCCCGGGACTAGCGGGAGGCGCGATGAGCAGTTCTTC. The chain combines TRBV5-1 with TRBJ2-1; 15 bases agree with TRBD2. V lost 4 bases and J lost 8; bases outside the gene matches: 7. Germline values: CDR1 SGHRS, CDR2 YFSETQ. The CDR3 has 16 residues.

The gene calls are TRBV29-1 and TRBJ1-2, with TRBD1 matching 7 bases. Trimming cost V 6 bases and J 5 bases; bases outside gene matches: 6. CDR1 is SQVTM, CDR2 ANQGSEA, per germline. CDR3 length: 12 residues. The CDR3 nucleotides read TGCAGCGTGGACGTGGGACAGTATGGCTACACCTTC. It is translated as CSVDVGQYGYTF.

This clone was counted a single time. The chain joins TRBV7-9 to TRBJ2-1; the match to TRBD1 covers 9 bases. Germline V gene lookup returns CDR1 SEHNR and CDR2 FQNEAQ (reference sequence). The CDR3 has 15 amino acids. V gave up 1 base and J gave up 7 bases; unmatched junction bases: 5. The CDR3 region is CASSLGGDRVNEQFF. The CDR3 DNA sequence: TGTGCCAGCAGCTTAGGTGGGGACAGGGTGAATGAGCAGTTCTTC.

The J gene is TRBJ1-1, the V gene TRBV29-1; D is possibly TRBD1 (6 bases). The CDR3 length is 13 residues. The V gene's germline CDR1 is SQVTM and CDR2 ANQGSEA. The V gene lost 7 bases and the J gene lost 1 base, with 13 bases spanning the gap. The CDR3 sequence: CSATGSGNTEAFF. As DNA, the CDR3 is TGCAGCGCTACAGGGTCGGGGAACACTGAAGCTTTCTTT.